This TCR beta chain originates from a study of patients and donors after allogeneic stem cell transplantation. TCRdb re-analysed the RT-PCR reads in MiXCR, keeping a single row per CDR3 protein. Of approximately 140,000 distinct CDR3 sequences in the sample, about 40% were seen once. This clonotype was seen more than once but under ten times. Germline lookup yields CDR1 SGHKS and CDR2 YYEKEE (reference sequence). The ends were cut back, 0 bases at V and 10 bases at J, with 13 bases in the middle. The CDR3 covers 14 residues. Specimen: blood, either unsorted or a sorted T cell fraction (not recorded which). The chain carries TRBV5-5 and TRBJ1-4; no reliable D call. This receptor was taken from a human donor who was either an allogeneic HSCT recipient or a stem cell or donor lymphocyte infusion donor (not recorded which). It is not recorded whose cells these are; they may come from a transplant donor. CDR3 sequence (DNA): TGTGCCAGCAGCTTGGTGGAGGGAGGGCGAAAACTGTTTTTT. Translated, it gives CASSLVEGGRKLFF.